What follows are 20 T cell receptor beta chains derived from one specimen sequenced in a study of blood T cell repertoires in COVID-19. Data came from immunoSEQ multiplex PCR; TCRdb stores just in-frame clones and leaves some out. The data show 150,000 to 200,000 clones, 88% seen once. Material: PBMCs or T cells enriched from blood (not recorded which). The receptors stem from a woman younger than 30 who had recovered from COVID-19.

For this clone: The junction does not match germline at one end; this may be a read error. The chain carries TRBV7-7 and TRBJ2-5, with a weak D call TRBD2 (7 bases). Germline loops: CDR1 SSHAT, CDR2 FNYEAQ (reference sequence). The length of the CDR3 is 16 residues. This CDR3 reads CASSLDFTRGGETQYF. CDR3 bases: TGTGCTAGCAGCTTAGACTTCACAAGGGGGGGAGAGACCCAGTACTTC. Full variable domain (missing parts from reference TRBV7-7 and TRBJ2-5): GAGVSQSPRYKVTKRGQDVTLRCDPISSHATLYWYQQALGQGPEFLTYFNYEAQPDKSGLPSDRFSAERPEGSISTLTIQRTEQRDSAMYRCASSLDFTRGGETQYFGPGTRLLVL.

The CDR3 here is CASSGLYGYTF. The CDR3 DNA reads as TGTGCCAGCAGTGGACTGTATGGCTACACCTTC. The V gene is TRBV6-4, the J gene TRBJ1-2; D ambiguous. The CDR3 has 11 residues. V dropped 4 bases and J dropped 5 bases, with 5 bases sitting between them. CDR1 and CDR2 (germline): MRHNA, SNTAGT.

This clone was detected once. For the CDR3, the DNA is TGTGCCAGAGTCACAGGGGAGCGCAATCAGCCCCAGCATTTT. Encoded protein: CARVTGERNQPQHF. The chain has TRBV28 and TRBJ1-5; TRBD1 agrees at 7 bases. The CDR3 contains 14 residues. Germline trimming cut 9 bases from V and 2 bases from J; bases unmatched to any gene: 7. Germline CDR1 is MDHEN and CDR2 is SYDVKM.

The chain combines TRBV2 with TRBJ1-2, with D perhaps matching TRBD1 (5 bases). Trimming shortened V by 4 bases and J by 10 bases, and 13 bases separated the two germline ends. The CDR3 has 12 amino acids. Germline V gene sequence: CDR1 SNHLY, CDR2 FYNNEI. CDR3 nucleotide sequence: TGTGCCAGCAGTGGACTCGGGGGTCTCTACACCTTC. This codes for CASSGLGGLYTF.

J is TRBJ2-3 and V is TRBV30; 10 bases map to TRBD1. The germline V gene has CDR1 GTSNPN and CDR2 SVGIG (reference sequence). J gave up 4 bases and V 3 bases, and 1 base lay outside the gene matches. The CDR3 has 13 amino acids. CDR3 amino acids: CAWRGQGPDTQYF. CDR3 nucleotide sequence: TGTGCCTGGAGGGGACAGGGGCCAGATACGCAGTATTTT. Looking up the rest from reference TRBV30 and TRBJ2-3 gives the full variable domain: SQTIHQWPATLVQPVGSPLSLECTVEGTSNPNLYWYRQAAGRGLQLLFYSVGIGQISSEVPQNLSASRPQDRQFILSSKKLLLSDSGFYLCAWRGQGPDTQYFGPGTRLTVL.

The chain recombines TRBV9 with TRBJ2-2, with TRBD2 as a possible D gene (7 bases). Deletions cut 4 bases from V and 0 bases from J, with 25 bases between. The CDR3 contains 20 residues. Germline V gene data show CDR1 as SGDLS and CDR2 as YYNGEE. CDR3 amino acids: CASSPRGGTGTLSNTGELFF. The CDR3, as DNA: TGTGCCAGCAGCCCGAGGGGGGGGACTGGGACGCTGTCGAACACCGGGGAGCTGTTTTTT.

The chain combines TRBV18 with TRBJ2-7; D uncertain. Germline lookup yields CDR1 KGHSH and CDR2 LQKENI. V shed 1 base and J shed 2 bases, with 6 bases lying between them. This CDR3 comprises 13 residues. The CDR3 reads CASSPLQTYEQYF. In DNA, the CDR3 is TGTGCCAGCTCACCACTTCAAACCTACGAGCAGTACTTC.

The J gene is TRBJ2-7, the V gene TRBV5-1; TRBD1 agrees at 12 bases. Germline V CDR1 and CDR2: SGHRS, YFSETQ. V was clipped by 4 bases and J by 5 bases; unmatched bases: 4. There are 14 residues in the CDR3. This CDR3 reads CASSPGQGAHEQYF. CDR3 DNA sequence: TGCGCCAGCAGCCCGGGACAGGGGGCGCACGAGCAGTACTTC.

The rearrangement links TRBV9 to TRBJ2-3; D not resolved. The CDR3 covers 16 residues. Germline assignment: CDR1 SGDLS and CDR2 YYNGEE. The V gene lost 3 bases and the J gene lost 1 base, with 15 bases spanning the gap. In DNA, the CDR3 is TGTGCCAGCAGCGCCACCGGGTTACCAGGCACAGATACGCAGTATTTT. Translating gives CASSATGLPGTDTQYF.

The J gene is TRBJ2-5, the V gene TRBV6-6; D gene uncertain. Trimming shortened V by 10 bases and J by 0 bases, and 6 bases separated the two germline ends. Germline values: CDR1 MNHNY, CDR2 SVGAGI (reference sequence). The CDR3 has 11 amino acids. The CDR3 DNA follows: TGTGCCACAGGTTACCAAGAGACCCAGTACTTC. This codes for CATGYQETQYF.

The CDR3 sequence is CASSGQGLASFYNEQFF. The CDR3 DNA reads TGTGCCAGCAGCGGACAGGGACTAGCATCTTTCTACAATGAGCAGTTCTTC. The chain joins TRBV7-8 to TRBJ2-1, with D tentatively TRBD2 (9 bases). V shed 5 bases and J shed 3 bases, with 20 bases lying between them. CDR3 length equals 17 residues. Germline V gives CDR1 SGHVS, CDR2 FQNEAQ.

The rearrangement links TRBV7-9 to TRBJ1-6; D gene ambiguous. Trimming cost V 3 bases and J 4 bases, with 10 bases left between them. CDR1 is SEHNR, CDR2 FQNEAQ, per germline (reference sequence). The CDR3 has 15 amino acids. The CDR3 loop is CASSFVQEYNSPLHF. The CDR3 DNA sequence: TGTGCCAGCAGCTTCGTCCAGGAATATAATTCACCCCTCCACTTT. The full variable domain, completed using reference TRBV7-9 and TRBJ1-6, is DTGVSQNPRHKITKRGQNVTFRCDPISEHNRLYWYRQTLGQGPEFLTYFQNEAQLEKSRLLSDRFSAERPKGSFSTLEIQRTEQGDSAMYLCASSFVQEYNSPLHFGNGTRLTVT.

This clone was counted a single time. This sequence joins TRBV2 and TRBJ2-6; D ambiguous. The CDR3 loop spans 17 amino acids. Germline V gives CDR1 SNHLY, CDR2 FYNNEI. Trimming removed 8 bases from V and 0 bases from J, with 17 bases in between. CDR3 in amino acids: CASGPGRSNSGANVLTF. DNA of the CDR3: TGTGCCAGCGGCCCGGGTAGGTCTAACTCTGGGGCCAACGTCCTGACTTTC.

This clone appeared a single time. This sequence joins TRBV2 and TRBJ1-1; 8 bases line up with TRBD1. V was clipped by 6 bases and J by 1 base; unmatched bases: 7. The CDR3 runs to 15 residues. CDR1 and CDR2 from the germline V gene are SNHLY and FYNNEI. For the CDR3, the DNA is TGTGCCAGCAGGGACAGGGAAATGGGGAACACTGAAGCTTTCTTT. Protein product: CASRDREMGNTEAFF.

The CDR3 DNA reads as TGTGCCAGCAGCCAGGGTCCGGGGGGGTACATGGAGCAGTTCTTC. It specifies CASSQGPGGYMEQFF. The rearrangement links TRBV16 to TRBJ2-1; 8 nucleotides align to TRBD2. Germline V gives CDR1 KGHSY, CDR2 FQNENV. V lost 3 bases, J lost 10 bases, and 11 bases stayed unmatched. This CDR3 is built from 15 residues.

The rearrangement joins TRBV6-6 to TRBJ2-3; weak D call: TRBD1 (6 bases). V was shortened by 7 bases and J by 10 bases, with 15 bases between the two germline ends. The CDR3 extends over 12 amino acids. Germline CDR1 reads MNHNY; CDR2 reads SVGAGI (reference sequence). The CDR3 sequence: CASNINRAAQYF. CDR3 coding DNA: TGTGCCAGCAACATAAACAGGGCTGCGCAGTATTTT.

V is TRBV2 and J is TRBJ2-3; possible D gene TRBD1, 6 bases. The V and J ends lost 9 bases and 2 bases respectively, with 12 bases between them. The CDR3 consists of 13 residues. The germline V gene has CDR1 SNHLY and CDR2 FYNNEI. The CDR3 nucleotides read TGTGCCAGTACAGGGCGCCTCACAGATACGCAGTATTTT. This encodes CASTGRLTDTQYF. Combining the CDR3 with reference TRBV2 and TRBJ2-3 gives the whole variable domain EPEVTQTPSHQVTQMGQEVILRCVPISNHLYFYWYRQILGQKVEFLVSFYNNEISEKSEIFDDQFSVERPDGSNFTLKIRSTKLEDSAMYFCASTGRLTDTQYFGPGTRLTVL.

The chain employs TRBV9 and TRBJ1-1, with 11 bases matching TRBD1. The CDR3 runs 16 residues. The germline CDR1 and CDR2 sequences are SGDLS and YYNGEE. The ends lost 4 bases at V and 5 bases at J; junction bases unmatched: 10. DNA of the CDR3: TGTGCCAGCAGCTCCGGGACAGGGGGTTACGGGACTGAAGCTTTCTTT. Translation: CASSSGTGGYGTEAFF.

V is TRBV28 and J is TRBJ1-5; D is unresolved. This CDR3 is built from 15 residues. Trimming removed 1 base from V and 1 base from J, with 8 bases in between. Germline-derived CDR1 and CDR2 are MDHEN and SYDVKM. CDR3 sequence reads: CASSLSVPSNQPQHF. In DNA form, the CDR3 reads TGTGCCAGCAGTTTATCCGTCCCGAGCAATCAGCCCCAGCATTTT.

The CDR3 protein is CASRGTGHNQPQHF. DNA for the CDR3: TGTGCCAGCAGGGGGACAGGACATAATCAGCCCCAGCATTTT. The rearrangement links TRBV6-5 to TRBJ1-5; 8 nucleotides agree with TRBD1. The CDR3 covers 14 residues. The germline V gene has CDR1 MNHEY and CDR2 SVGAGI. J was trimmed by 4 bases and V by 6 bases; bases with no gene match: 5.